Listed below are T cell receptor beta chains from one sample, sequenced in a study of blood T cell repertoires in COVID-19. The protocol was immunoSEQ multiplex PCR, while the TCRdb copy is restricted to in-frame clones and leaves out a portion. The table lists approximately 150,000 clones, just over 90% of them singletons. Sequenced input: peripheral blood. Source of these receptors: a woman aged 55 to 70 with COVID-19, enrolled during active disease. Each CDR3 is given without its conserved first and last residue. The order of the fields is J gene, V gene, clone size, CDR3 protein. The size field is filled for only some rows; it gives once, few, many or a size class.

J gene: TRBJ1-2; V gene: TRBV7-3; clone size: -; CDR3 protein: ASSLTGGSGYT
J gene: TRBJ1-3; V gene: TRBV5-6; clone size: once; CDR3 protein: ASSKTGFSGNTIY
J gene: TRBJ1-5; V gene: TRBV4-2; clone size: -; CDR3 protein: ASSQGPRDRNQPQH
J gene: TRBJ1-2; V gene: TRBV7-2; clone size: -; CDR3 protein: ASSLAQQERGYT
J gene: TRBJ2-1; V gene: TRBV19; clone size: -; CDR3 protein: ASSINEGGEQF
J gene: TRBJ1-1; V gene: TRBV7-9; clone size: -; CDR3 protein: ASSPSRQTNTEAF
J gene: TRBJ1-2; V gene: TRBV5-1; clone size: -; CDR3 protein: ASSPATVSLVDYT
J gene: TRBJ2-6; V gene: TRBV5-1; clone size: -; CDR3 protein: ASRSASSGANVLT
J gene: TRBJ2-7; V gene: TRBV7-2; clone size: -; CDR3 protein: ASSLSAGSYEQY
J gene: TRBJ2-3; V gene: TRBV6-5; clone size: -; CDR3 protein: ASSFGSTDTQY
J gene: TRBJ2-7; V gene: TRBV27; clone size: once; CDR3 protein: ASSLTGGGYEQY
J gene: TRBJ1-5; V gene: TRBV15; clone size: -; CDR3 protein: ATSRERFNQPQH
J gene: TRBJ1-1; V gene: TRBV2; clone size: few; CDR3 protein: ASSERARAGPNTEAF
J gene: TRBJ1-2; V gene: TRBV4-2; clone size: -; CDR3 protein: ASSRGQGMDYGYT
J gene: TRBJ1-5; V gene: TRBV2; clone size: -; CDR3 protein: ASSEIRGSNQPQH
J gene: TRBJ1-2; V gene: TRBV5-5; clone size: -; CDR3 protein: ASSPISNSYGYT
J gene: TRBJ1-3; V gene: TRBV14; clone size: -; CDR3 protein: ASSANRAGRNTIY
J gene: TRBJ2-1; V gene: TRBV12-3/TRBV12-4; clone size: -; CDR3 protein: ASSYQAEQF
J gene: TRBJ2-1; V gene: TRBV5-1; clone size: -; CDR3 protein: ASSATGVGYNEQF
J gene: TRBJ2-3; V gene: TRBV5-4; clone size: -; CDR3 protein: ASSLEDTRTDTQY
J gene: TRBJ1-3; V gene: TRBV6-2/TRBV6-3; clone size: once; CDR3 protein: ASSPGLLSGNTIY
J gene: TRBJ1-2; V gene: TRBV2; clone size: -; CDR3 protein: ASRGRRGLYT
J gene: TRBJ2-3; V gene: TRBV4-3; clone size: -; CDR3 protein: ASSRTGWRTDTQY
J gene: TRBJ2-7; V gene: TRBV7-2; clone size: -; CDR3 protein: ASSLPGTGESGQY
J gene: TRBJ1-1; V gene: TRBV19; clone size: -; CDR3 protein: ASSTTNTGRTEAF
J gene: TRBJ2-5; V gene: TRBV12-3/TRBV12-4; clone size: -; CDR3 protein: ASSLTVETQY
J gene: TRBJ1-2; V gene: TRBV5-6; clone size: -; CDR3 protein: ASSLEVGQDGYT
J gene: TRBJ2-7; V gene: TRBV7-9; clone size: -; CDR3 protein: ASSSWQGYEQY
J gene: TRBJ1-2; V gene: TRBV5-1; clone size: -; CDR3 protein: ASSQTGDTNYGYT
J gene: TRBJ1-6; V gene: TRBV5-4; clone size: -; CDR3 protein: ASSRQSSYNSPLH
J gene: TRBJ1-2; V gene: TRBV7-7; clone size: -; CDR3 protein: ASSLEWGDRPRDGYT
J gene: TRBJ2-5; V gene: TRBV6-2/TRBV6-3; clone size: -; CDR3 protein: ASSGAGGNMETQY
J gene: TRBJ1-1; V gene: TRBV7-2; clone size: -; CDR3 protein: ASSLQRYRGKGAF
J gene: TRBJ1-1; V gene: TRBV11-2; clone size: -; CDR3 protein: ASSLVAGQGEAF
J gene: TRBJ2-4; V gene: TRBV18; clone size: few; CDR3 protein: ASSPPGGLAKNIQY
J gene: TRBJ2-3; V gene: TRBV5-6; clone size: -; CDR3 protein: ASSLALAADTQY
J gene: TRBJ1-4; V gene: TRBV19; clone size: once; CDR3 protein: ASYQGTDNEKLF
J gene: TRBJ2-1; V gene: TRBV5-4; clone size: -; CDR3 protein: ASSLAGTGYNEQF
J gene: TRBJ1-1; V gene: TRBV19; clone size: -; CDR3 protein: ASRVDRNTEAF
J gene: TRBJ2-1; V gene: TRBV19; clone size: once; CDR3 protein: ASRQGLAATEQF
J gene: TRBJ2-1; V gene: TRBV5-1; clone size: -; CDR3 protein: ASSGTLAGGENEQF
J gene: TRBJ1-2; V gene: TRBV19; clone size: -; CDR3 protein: ASSIRASGYGYT
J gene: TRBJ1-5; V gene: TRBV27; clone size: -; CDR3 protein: ASSFGGGGKRPQH
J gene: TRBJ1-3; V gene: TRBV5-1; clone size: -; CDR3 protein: ASSRLSGNTIY
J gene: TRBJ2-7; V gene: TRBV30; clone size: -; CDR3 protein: AWSSRVDSEQY
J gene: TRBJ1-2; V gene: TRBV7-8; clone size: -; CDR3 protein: ASSFSEGLVGYT
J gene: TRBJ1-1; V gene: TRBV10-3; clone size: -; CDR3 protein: AISQGTITEAF
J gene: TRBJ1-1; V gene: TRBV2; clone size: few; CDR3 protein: ASRIDRGRALNTEAF
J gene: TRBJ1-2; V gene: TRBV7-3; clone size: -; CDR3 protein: ASSRGSGYGYT
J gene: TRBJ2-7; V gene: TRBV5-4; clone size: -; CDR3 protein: ASSSRDRGYEQY
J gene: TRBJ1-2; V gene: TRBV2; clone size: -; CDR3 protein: ASSEAQTRGGYT
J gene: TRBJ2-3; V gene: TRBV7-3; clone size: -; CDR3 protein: ASSLRGFDADTQY
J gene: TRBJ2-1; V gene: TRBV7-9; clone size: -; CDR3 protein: ASSFVHEQF